Below, 18 T cell receptor beta chains from the same sample are listed, as sequenced in a study of T cell repertoires in cytomegalovirus infection. Using its own MiXCR run on the reads, TCRdb lists one record per CDR3 protein. The table includes around 190,000 distinct CDR3 sequences, 14% detected once. The sample taken for sequencing was PBMCs. Receptor source: a human donor in good health (CMV status not recorded). Some clones in this sample may be carry-over from other donors' samples.

The count of this clonotype is one. The rearrangement joins TRBV28 to TRBJ1-1; D is possibly TRBD1 (5 bases). V lost 5 bases and J lost 4, with 17 bases in between. The length of the CDR3 is 15 residues. Germline CDR1 reads MDHEN; CDR2 reads SYDVKM. The CDR3 sequence is CASSIPQGLGTEAFF. The DNA of the CDR3 is TGTGCCAGCAGTATCCCGCAGGGATTGGGCACTGAAGCTTTCTTT. The whole variable domain, remainder taken from reference TRBV28 and TRBJ1-1, is DVKVTQSSRYLVKRTGEKVFLECVQDMDHENMFWYRQDPGLGLRLIYFSYDVKMKEKGDIPEGYSVSREKKERFSLILESASTNQTSMYLCASSIPQGLGTEAFFGQGTRLTVV.

This clonotype appeared many times. The V and J genes are TRBV18 and TRBJ2-5; 8 bases are a match to TRBD2. The CDR3 length is 18 residues. Trimming removed 0 bases from V and 3 bases from J; junction bases left unmatched: 12. Germline CDR1 KGHSH, CDR2 LQKENI. CDR3 loop: CASSPPITLREEKETQYF. The CDR3 DNA reads TGTGCCAGCTCACCACCTATTACTTTGCGGGAGGAGAAAGAGACCCAGTACTTC.

This clonotype was counted many times. The chain employs TRBV27 and TRBJ2-7; maybe TRBD1 (5 bases). The CDR3 runs 13 residues. Trimming removed 8 bases from V and 2 bases from J, with 13 bases in between. Germline V lookup: CDR1 MNHEY, CDR2 SMNVEV (reference sequence). The CDR3 DNA reads as TGTGCCAGCGGTGATGCCAGGGCCTACGAGCAGTACTTC. It is translated as CASGDARAYEQYF.

This clonotype has ten or more counts. V gene TRBV27 combines with J gene TRBJ2-2; 9 bases map to TRBD1. Germline V gene sequence: CDR1 MNHEY, CDR2 SMNVEV (reference sequence). After removal of 5 bases from V and 5 bases from J, the junction contained 9 bases not matched to a gene. The CDR3 length is 16 residues. DNA of the CDR3: TGTGCCAGCAGTCCCCGGACAGGGGCCCTTACCGGGGAGCTGTTTTTT. It translates to CASSPRTGALTGELFF.

The rearrangement links TRBV29-1 to TRBJ2-3; 11 nucleotides match TRBD2. Per the germline V gene, CDR1 is SQVTM and CDR2 is ANQGSEA. The junction had 8 bases not matched to a gene; V was cut back by 4 bases and J by 2 bases. This CDR3 region has 16 residues. The CDR3 region is CSVGPLAGAPTDTQYF. The CDR3 bases are TGCAGCGTTGGGCCACTAGCGGGAGCCCCCACAGATACGCAGTATTTT.

There are many counts of this clonotype. The V gene is TRBV6-2 or TRBV6-3, the J gene TRBJ1-5; D remains unclear. V was cut by 5 bases and J by 0 bases, with 8 bases left in between. CDR1 is MNHEY, CDR2 SVGEGT, per germline. This CDR3 spans 14 amino acids. CDR3 loop: CASSPTNSNQPQHF. Here the CDR3 DNA reads TGTGCCAGCAGTCCGACTAATAGCAATCAGCCCCAGCATTTT.

The J gene is TRBJ1-5, the V gene TRBV28; possibly TRBD1 for D (5 bases). CDR3 length: 16 residues. V was pared by 3 bases and J by 11 bases, with 23 bases between. Germline CDR1 reads MDHEN; CDR2 reads SYDVKM. CDR3 region: CASSFPPGLWQSAQHF. DNA of the CDR3: TGTGCCAGCAGTTTTCCGCCGGGACTCTGGCAATCAGCCCAGCATTTT.

The sample holds many counts of this clonotype. J is TRBJ1-2 and V is TRBV28; 7 bases map to TRBD1. Germline CDR1 is MDHEN and CDR2 is SYDVKM. The CDR3 spans 13 residues. J was trimmed by 5 bases and V by 7 bases; bases with no gene match: 7. The chain's CDR3 is CASTWDRGYGYTF. CDR3 nucleotides: TGTGCCAGCACCTGGGACAGAGGGTATGGCTACACCTTC.

A few counts support this clonotype. The V call is TRBV5-1, the J call TRBJ2-7, with D perhaps matching TRBD2 (5 bases). The CDR3 runs 18 residues. Germline V gene data show CDR1 as SGHRS and CDR2 as YFSETQ. The germline V and J ends were trimmed by 0 bases and 0 bases, with 19 bases remaining between them. The CDR3 spells CASSLDISSSYRSYEQYF. CDR3 nucleotides: TGCGCCAGCAGCTTGGACATTTCTTCTAGCTATCGCTCCTACGAGCAGTACTTC.

This chain connects TRBV12-3 or TRBV12-4 to TRBJ2-7; no reliable D call. Trimming removed 4 bases at V and 3 bases at J, with 10 bases between. The CDR3 runs to 13 residues. The DNA of the CDR3 is TGTGCCAGCAGTTCTCGACTGAGCTACGAGCAGTACTTC. Translating it yields CASSSRLSYEQYF.

The sample holds many counts of this clonotype. J is TRBJ1-3 and V is TRBV7-9; 8 positions match TRBD1. Germline values: CDR1 SEHNR, CDR2 FQNEAQ (reference sequence). CDR3 size: 16 residues. The trim removed 5 bases at V and 0 bases at J, leaving 6 bases unmatched. DNA for the CDR3: TGTGCCAGCAGCGCGGGACAGGACAGCTCTGGAAACACCATATATTTT. Translated, it gives CASSAGQDSSGNTIYF.

This clonotype occurred a few times. The V and J genes are TRBV11-2 and TRBJ2-7; D not certain. Trimming took 1 base from V and 4 from J, leaving 5 bases between them. In germline, CDR1 is SGHAT, CDR2 FQNNGV. The CDR3 covers 12 residues. CDR3 nucleotide sequence: TGTGCCAGCAGCTTAGTTGAGTACGAGCAGTACTTC. As protein: CASSLVEYEQYF.

The chain uses TRBV29-1 and TRBJ2-2; D is perhaps TRBD1 (7 bases). In germline, CDR1 is SQVTM, CDR2 ANQGSEA. This CDR3 is 12 amino acids long. The ends were cut back, 6 bases at V and 5 bases at J, with 10 bases in the middle. CDR3 loop: CSVQGGTGELFF. The CDR3, as DNA: TGCAGCGTGCAGGGGGGAACCGGGGAGCTGTTTTTT.

The chain uses TRBV6-6 and TRBJ2-1; D may be TRBD1 or TRBD2 (5 bases each). The germline gives CDR1 MNHNY, CDR2 SVGAGI (reference sequence). The V end was cut by 5 bases, the J end by 6 bases, with 17 bases between. CDR3 length: 15 residues. The CDR3, as DNA: TGTGCCAGCAGTAATCAGGGTCGTCTAGCCAATGAGCAGTTCTTC. This sequence encodes CASSNQGRLANEQFF.

At least ten counts were recorded for this clonotype. The chain uses TRBV19 and TRBJ1-2; 7 bases agree with TRBD1. V was pared by 5 bases and J by 4 bases, with 4 bases of the junction left unmatched. In germline, CDR1 is LNHDA, CDR2 SQIVND (reference sequence). There are 13 residues in the CDR3. The CDR3 DNA reads as TGTGCCAGTAGTGACAGGGATCGCTATGGCTACACCTTC. As protein: CASSDRDRYGYTF.

This clonotype was counted at least ten times. CDR3 bases: TGTGCCAGCAGCCCGACAGGGGACTATGGCTACACCTTC. Amino acids: CASSPTGDYGYTF. V gene TRBV7-2 combines with J gene TRBJ1-2; 8 bases fit TRBD1. The germline CDR1 and CDR2 sequences are SGHTA and FQGNSA. With V trimmed by 5 bases and J by 3 bases, 2 bases remained unmatched. This CDR3 has 13 residues.

In its sample, this clonotype was seen many times. V gene TRBV4-1 combines with J gene TRBJ2-2; tentatively, D is TRBD2 (5 bases). This CDR3 spans 17 amino acids. In germline, CDR1 is MGHRA, CDR2 YSYEKL. Trimming cost V 0 bases and J 5 bases, with 16 bases left between them. The CDR3 DNA reads as TGCGCCAGCAGCCAAGAGTTACGGGGTGGTAGGACCGGGGAGCTGTTTTTT. Amino acids: CASSQELRGGRTGELFF.

The table lists this clonotype with a few counts. In nucleotides, the CDR3 is TGCAGCGTTGAAGAATGGGAGACCCAGTACTTC. Its translation is CSVEEWETQYF. The chain employs TRBV29-1 and TRBJ2-5; D not certain. V gave up 0 bases and J gave up 5 bases, with 4 bases separating them. CDR1 and CDR2 from the germline V gene are SQVTM and ANQGSEA. The CDR3 covers 11 residues. Combining the CDR3 with reference TRBV29-1 and TRBJ2-5 gives the whole variable domain SAVISQKPSRDICQRGTSLTIQCQVDSQVTMMFWYRQQPGQSLTLIATANQGSEATYESGFVIDKFPISRPNLTFSTLTVSNMSPEDSSIYLCSVEEWETQYFGPGTRLLVL.